The sequence of this T cell receptor beta chain was determined in a study of blood T cell repertoires in COVID-19. Germline CDR1 is SGDLS and CDR2 is YYNGEE. CDR3 size: 15 residues. Trimming left V 3 bases short and J 0 bases short, with 10 bases between. The assay was immunoSEQ multiplex PCR, and TCRdb's table has in-frame clones only and misses some. Of about 170,000 clones in the sample, roughly nine tenths were seen once. Sample: peripheral blood. The clonotype was recovered from a woman in her sixties or seventies with COVID-19, enrolled during active disease. The chain carries TRBV9 and TRBJ1-3; D is unclear. The CDR3 DNA follows: TGTGCCAGCAGCGCGACGGGAAGCTCTGGAAACACCATATATTTT. This translates into CASSATGSSGNTIYF.